This TCR beta chain was recorded in a study of cytotoxic CD8 clonotypes in ibrutinib-treated CLL. Overall study: Response samples were taken after a median of approximately 13 months on treatment, range 6 to 36. Points from the study as a whole: Ibrutinib response saw clonality rise, and progression saw it return toward baseline.

Using immunoSEQ multiplex PCR, the repertoire was profiled, and TCRdb retains in-frame clones only, with some absent. This table holds 130,000 to 150,000 clones, less than 95% found once. With respect to this clone: Its cognate antigen is unknown.

The germline V gene encodes CDR1 SGHVS and CDR2 FQNEAQ. The CDR3 extends over 14 amino acids. Trimming removed 5 bases from V and 7 bases from J; junction bases left unmatched: 7. This sequence joins TRBV7-8 and TRBJ2-1; 8 bases agree with TRBD1. The TCR originated in a human donor with chronic lymphocytic leukemia. Sequencing used PBMCs, obtained after 12 months of ibrutinib treatment. The CDR3 nucleotides are TGTGCCAGCAGCCCATGGACAGGGAGTAATGAGCAGTTCTTC. Residues: CASSPWTGSNEQFF.